These 2 T cell receptor beta chains came from one sample sequenced in a study of T cell responses to AZD1222 COVID-19 vaccine. The table came from immunoSEQ multiplex PCR; TCRdb's copy has only in-frame clones and leaves some out. The repertoire holds about 150,000 clones, with 90% as singletons. The source material was peripheral blood, sampled on day 0 of AZD1222 vaccination. The receptors stem from an adult in good health.

This chain links TRBV5-4 with TRBJ2-2; 8 nucleotides align to TRBD1. The CDR3 totals 16 residues. V shed 0 bases, J shed 3 bases, and the junction held 4 bases outside the gene matches. Germline lookup yields CDR1 SGHNT and CDR2 YYREEE (reference sequence). CDR3 loop: CASSLAQTGDTGELFF. CDR3 sequence (DNA): TGTGCCAGCAGCTTGGCCCAGACAGGGGACACCGGGGAGCTGTTTTTT.

In this sample, this clone turned up once. The CDR3 region is CASSRGADEKLFF. CDR3 sequence (DNA): TGCGCCAGCAGTCGGGGGGCTGATGAAAAACTGTTTTTT. The chain carries TRBV5-1 and TRBJ1-4; D is perhaps TRBD1 (6 bases). The V end was cut by 5 bases, the J end by 6 bases, with 11 bases between. The CDR3 contains 13 residues. In germline, CDR1 is SGHRS, CDR2 YFSETQ.